This entry is about one T cell receptor (beta chain). In the same sample, other DNA sequences code for this CDR3. This entry belongs to a study of shared clonotypes between healthy human individuals. As defined, naive CD8 cells were CD45RO-negative and positively selected for CCR7, with terminally differentiated effector memory CD45RA+ cells excluded. Generated by immunoSEQ multiplex PCR, the TCRdb table keeps only in-frame clones and is missing some. Here the sample spans around 2,000,000 clones, roughly 94% being singletons. This clonotype was sampled from a man younger than 35 in good health. Sequencing input: naive CD8+ T cells sorted from blood.

The CDR3, as DNA: TGTGCCAGCAGTTATGCGGAAGGAGTCTACGAGCAGTACTTC. Translation: CASSYAEGVYEQYF. This rearrangement joins TRBV6-5 to TRBJ2-7; D uncertain. This CDR3 has 14 residues. The germline V gene encodes CDR1 MNHEY and CDR2 SVGAGI. The V end was cut by 3 bases, the J end by 3 bases, with 12 bases between.